A selection of T cell receptor beta chains follows, all from one sample in a study of T cell responses to AZD1222 COVID-19 vaccine. The protocol was immunoSEQ multiplex PCR, while the TCRdb copy is restricted to in-frame clones and leaves out a portion. The sample lists just under 90,000 clones; approximately 86% were seen once. The material was peripheral blood, obtained on day 0 of AZD1222 vaccination. These receptors originate from an adult in good health. Each CDR3 is given with its conserved first and last residue. The D gene is left open where the match is weak. Only some rows state a clone size, as once, few, many or a class for expanded clones.

.,.,TRBV7-3,TRBJ1-2,15,CASSLKGGGNYGYTF,TGTGCCAGCAGCTTAAAGGGAGGAGGGAACTATGGCTACACCTTC
.,.,TRBV3-1/TRBV3-2,TRBJ2-3,16,CASSRVIPIMQDTQYF,TGTGCCAGCAGCCGGGTTATTCCCATCATGCAAGATACGCAGTATTTT
.,.,TRBV12-3/TRBV12-4,TRBJ2-6,13,CASSWRDGDVLTF,TGTGCCAGCAGTTGGCGGGACGGCGACGTCCTGACTTTC
.,.,TRBV3-1/TRBV3-2,TRBJ2-7,14,CASSQGGTAYEQYF,TGTGCCAGCAGCCAAGGAGGTACAGCCTACGAGCAGTACTTC
.,.,TRBV20-1,TRBJ1-2,11,CSARTSYGYTF,TGCAGTGCTCGGACGAGCTATGGCTACACCTTC
.,.,TRBV6-1,TRBJ2-1,14,CASSEAQEGNEQFF,TGTGCCAGCAGTGAAGCGCAGGAAGGTAATGAGCAGTTCTTC
.,.,TRBV19,TRBJ1-6,15,CASSPSGQYNSPLHF,TGTGCCAGTAGTCCGTCCGGCCAATATAATTCACCCCTCCACTTT
TRBD2,.,TRBV11-2,TRBJ2-1,16,CASSLVQAASGNEQFF,TGTGCCAGCAGCTTAGTTCAAGCGGCTAGCGGCAATGAGCAGTTCTTC
.,once,TRBV27,TRBJ2-1,13,CASNNGVYNEQFF,TGTGCCAGCAATAACGGGGTTTACAATGAGCAGTTCTTC
.,.,TRBV9,TRBJ2-3,15,CASSVAGKPTDTQYF,TGTGCCAGCAGCGTAGCAGGGAAACCCACAGATACGCAGTATTTT
.,.,TRBV30,TRBJ2-1,12,CAWSAQQDEQFF,TGTGCCTGGAGTGCTCAACAGGATGAGCAGTTCTTC
TRBD2,few,TRBV6-5,TRBJ2-2,14,CAGRLAGGTGELFF,TGTGCCGGGAGACTAGCGGGAGGTACCGGGGAGCTGTTTTTT
.,few,TRBV5-1,TRBJ1-1,16,CASSLDLGDWDTEAFF,TGCGCCAGCAGCTTGGATCTAGGGGATTGGGACACTGAAGCTTTCTTT